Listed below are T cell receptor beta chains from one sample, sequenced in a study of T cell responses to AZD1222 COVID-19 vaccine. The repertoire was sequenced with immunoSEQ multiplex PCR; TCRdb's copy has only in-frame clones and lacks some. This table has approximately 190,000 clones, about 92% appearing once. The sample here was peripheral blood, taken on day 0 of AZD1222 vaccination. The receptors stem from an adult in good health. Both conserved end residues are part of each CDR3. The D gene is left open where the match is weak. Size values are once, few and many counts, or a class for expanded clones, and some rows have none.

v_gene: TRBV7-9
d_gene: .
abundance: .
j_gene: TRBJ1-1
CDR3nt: TGTGCCAGCAGCCCCCAAGGACTTGGGGGTACTGAAGCTTTCTTT
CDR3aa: CASSPQGLGGTEAFF

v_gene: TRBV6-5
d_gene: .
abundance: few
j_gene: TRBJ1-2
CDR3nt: TGTGCCAGCAGCTCCCTCGGCAGGGCCGGTGGCTACACCTTC
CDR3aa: CASSSLGRAGGYTF

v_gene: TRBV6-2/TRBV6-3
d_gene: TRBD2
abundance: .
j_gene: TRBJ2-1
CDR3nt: TGTGCCAGCAGTTATGAGCTAGCGGGGGGGCCCGCCTACAATGAGCAGTTCTTC
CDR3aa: CASSYELAGGPAYNEQFF

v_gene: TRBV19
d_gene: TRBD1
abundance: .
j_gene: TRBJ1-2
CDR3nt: TGTGCCAGTAGAAAAACAGGGGGCCGTTTGTATGGCTACACCTTC
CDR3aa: CASRKTGGRLYGYTF

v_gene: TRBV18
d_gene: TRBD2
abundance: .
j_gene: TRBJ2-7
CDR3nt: TGTGCCAGCTCCGCGGGCAGCGGGGGATCCTACGAGCAGTACTTC
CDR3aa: CASSAGSGGSYEQYF

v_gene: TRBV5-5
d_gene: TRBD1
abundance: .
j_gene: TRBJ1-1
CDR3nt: TGTGCCAGCAGCTCCCCGGGGACAGTGAACACTGAAGCTTTCTTT
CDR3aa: CASSSPGTVNTEAFF

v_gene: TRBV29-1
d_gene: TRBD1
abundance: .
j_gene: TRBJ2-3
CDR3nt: TGCAGCGTAACATTACAGGGGGCGGTCACAGATACGCAGTATTTT
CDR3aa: CSVTLQGAVTDTQYF

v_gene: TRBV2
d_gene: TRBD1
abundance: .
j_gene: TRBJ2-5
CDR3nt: TGTGCCAGCAGTGGCCCCCAGGGGGTCTGGAAGACCCAGTACTTC
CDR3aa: CASSGPQGVWKTQYF

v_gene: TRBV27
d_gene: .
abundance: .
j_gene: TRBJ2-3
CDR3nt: TGTGCCAGCAGTTTGGGGCAGGGCATCACAGATACGCAGTATTTT
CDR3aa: CASSLGQGITDTQYF

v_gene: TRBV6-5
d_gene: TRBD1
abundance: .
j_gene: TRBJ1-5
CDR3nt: TGTGCCAGCAGATCCGGGACAGGGACTAATCAGCCCCAGCATTTT
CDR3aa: CASRSGTGTNQPQHF

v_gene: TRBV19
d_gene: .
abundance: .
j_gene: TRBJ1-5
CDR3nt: TGTGCCAGTAGTAATATACCGGGTCTCGCACAGCCCCAGCATTTT
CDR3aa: CASSNIPGLAQPQHF

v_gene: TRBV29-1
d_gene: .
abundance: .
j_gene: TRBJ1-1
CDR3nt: TGCAGCGTTGGACACATGAACACTGAAGCTTTCTTT
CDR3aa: CSVGHMNTEAFF

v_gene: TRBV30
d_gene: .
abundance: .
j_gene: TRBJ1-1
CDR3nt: TGTGCCTGGAGAGGCCCGGGGAACACTGAAGCTTTCTTT
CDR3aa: CAWRGPGNTEAFF

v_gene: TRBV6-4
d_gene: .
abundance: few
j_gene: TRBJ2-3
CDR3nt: TGTGCCAGCAGTGAGACAGACTTAGATACGCAGTATTTT
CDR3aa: CASSETDLDTQYF

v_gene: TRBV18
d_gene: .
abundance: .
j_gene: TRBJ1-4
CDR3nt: TGTGCCAGCTCAGCGACCTCCAATGAGGGGCTGTTTTTT
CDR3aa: CASSATSNEGLFF

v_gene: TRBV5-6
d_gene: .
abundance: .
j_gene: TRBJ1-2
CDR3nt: TGTGCCAGCAGCCCCTCGGGGACGTCCTATGGCTACACCTTC
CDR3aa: CASSPSGTSYGYTF

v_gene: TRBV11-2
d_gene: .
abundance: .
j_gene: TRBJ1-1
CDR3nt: TGTGCCAGCAGCTTAGATCTGGGGGGTACTGAAGCTTTCTTT
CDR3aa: CASSLDLGGTEAFF

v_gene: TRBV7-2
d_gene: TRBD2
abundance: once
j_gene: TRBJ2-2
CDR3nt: TGTGCCAGCAGCTTACCCCGCGGGACTAGCGGGGGGAACACCGGGGAGCTGTTTTTT
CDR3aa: CASSLPRGTSGGNTGELFF

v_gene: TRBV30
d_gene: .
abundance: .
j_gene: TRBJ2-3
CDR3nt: TGTGCCTGGAGGCCGGGACCCAAGTCCCTGGCCAATACGCAGTATTTT
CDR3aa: CAWRPGPKSLANTQYF

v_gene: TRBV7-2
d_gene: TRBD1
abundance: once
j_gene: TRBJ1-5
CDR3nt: TGTGCCACCAGGGGGCAGAGCAATCAGCCCCAGCATTTT
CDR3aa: CATRGQSNQPQHF

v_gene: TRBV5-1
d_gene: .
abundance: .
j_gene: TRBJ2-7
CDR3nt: TGCGCCAGCAGCTTGAACAGGGCGCCCTACGAGCAGTACTTC
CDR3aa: CASSLNRAPYEQYF

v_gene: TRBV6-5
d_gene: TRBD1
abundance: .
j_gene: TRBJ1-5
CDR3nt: TGTGCCAGCATTAAAGGGGGCGGGGATCAGCCCCAGCATTTT
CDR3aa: CASIKGGGDQPQHF

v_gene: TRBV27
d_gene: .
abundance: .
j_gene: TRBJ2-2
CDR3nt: TGTGCCAGCAGCGGACAGTCGGTCTCCGGGGAGCTGTTTTTT
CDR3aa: CASSGQSVSGELFF

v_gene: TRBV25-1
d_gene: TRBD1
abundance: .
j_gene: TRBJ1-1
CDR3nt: TGTGCCGCACAGGGGAGAGGGGTGGGCACTGAAGCTTTCTTT
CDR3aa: CAAQGRGVGTEAFF

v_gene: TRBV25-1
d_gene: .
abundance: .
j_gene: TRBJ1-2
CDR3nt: TGTGCCAGCAACAAAAGGGACATCTCTAACTATGGCTACACCTTC
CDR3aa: CASNKRDISNYGYTF

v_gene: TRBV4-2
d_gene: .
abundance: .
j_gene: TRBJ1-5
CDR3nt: TGTGCCAGCAGCCAAGATCTCCCCGGCGTCGGGCAGCCCCAGCATTTT
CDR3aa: CASSQDLPGVGQPQHF

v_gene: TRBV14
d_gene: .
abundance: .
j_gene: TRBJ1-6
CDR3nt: TGTGCCAGCAGCCGCAGGGGTACCTATAATTCACCCCTCCACTTT
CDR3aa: CASSRRGTYNSPLHF

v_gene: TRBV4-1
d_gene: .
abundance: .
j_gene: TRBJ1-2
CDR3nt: TGCGCCAGCAGCCAGGGTCAAGGGGGATACTATGGCTACACCTTC
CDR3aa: CASSQGQGGYYGYTF

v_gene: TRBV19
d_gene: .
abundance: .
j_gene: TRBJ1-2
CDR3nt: TGTGCCAGTAGTAGAAATCAGGGTTACTATGGCTACACCTTC
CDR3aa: CASSRNQGYYGYTF

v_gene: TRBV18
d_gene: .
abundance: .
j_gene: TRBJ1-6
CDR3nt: TGTGCCAGCTCACCGGAGTCCGGTCGTAATTCACCCCTCCACTTT
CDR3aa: CASSPESGRNSPLHF

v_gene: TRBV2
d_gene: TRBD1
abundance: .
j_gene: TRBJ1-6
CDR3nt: TGTGCCAGCGTAAGCCAAGGGGGCATGAATTCACCCCTCCACTTT
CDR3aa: CASVSQGGMNSPLHF

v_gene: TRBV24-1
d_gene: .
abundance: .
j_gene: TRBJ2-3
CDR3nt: TGTGCCACCAGTGACCCCGGACCCCCCCCCACAGATACGCAGTATTTT
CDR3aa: CATSDPGPPPTDTQYF

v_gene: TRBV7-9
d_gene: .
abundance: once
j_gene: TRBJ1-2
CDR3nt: TGTGCCAGCAGCTTAGCAGCAGGGAATGATGGCTACACCTTC
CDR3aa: CASSLAAGNDGYTF

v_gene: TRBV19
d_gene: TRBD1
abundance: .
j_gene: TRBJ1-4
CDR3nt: TGTGCCAGCTTCGACAGGGCTGAAAAACTGTTTTTT
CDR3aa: CASFDRAEKLFF

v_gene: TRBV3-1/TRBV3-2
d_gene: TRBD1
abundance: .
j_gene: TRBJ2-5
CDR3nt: TGTGCCAGCAGCCAAGTGTTCCAGGGGGATGGGACCCAGTACTTC
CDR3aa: CASSQVFQGDGTQYF

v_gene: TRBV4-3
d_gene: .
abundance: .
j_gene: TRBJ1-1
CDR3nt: TGCGCCAGCAGCCAAGAGACAGTGAGGGGGAGGAACACTGAAGCTTTCTTT
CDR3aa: CASSQETVRGRNTEAFF

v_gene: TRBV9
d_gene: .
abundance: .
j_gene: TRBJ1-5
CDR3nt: TGTGCCAGCAGCCTCACCGGGACGGGGAATCAGCCCCAGCATTTT
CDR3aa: CASSLTGTGNQPQHF

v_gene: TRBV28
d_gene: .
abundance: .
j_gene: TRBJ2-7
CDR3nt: TGTGCCAGCAGAACCTCCACCAGTGACTTCTTCTACGAGCAGTACTTC
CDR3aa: CASRTSTSDFFYEQYF

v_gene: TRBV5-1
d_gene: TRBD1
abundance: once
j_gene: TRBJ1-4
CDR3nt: TGCGCCAGCAGCGAGGGGGCGTGGGCTAATGAAAAACTGTTTTTT
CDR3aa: CASSEGAWANEKLFF

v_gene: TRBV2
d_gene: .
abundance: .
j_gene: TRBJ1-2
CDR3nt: TGTGCCAGCAAATGGGGGGCGGGCTATGGCTACACCTTC
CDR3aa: CASKWGAGYGYTF